The 25 T cell receptor beta chains in this list originate from one sample, sequenced in a study of spatial heterogeneity in lung cancer. Time point meaning: sample taken at primary tumor resection. TCRdb re-analysed the 5' RACE reads in MiXCR, keeping a single row per CDR3 protein. This table holds some 9,600 distinct CDR3 sequences, approximately 6.1% found once. Sequenced here: normal lung tissue next to the tumor, sampled at surgery. These receptors were taken from a male donor with early-stage non-small cell lung cancer.

This clonotype has a count of ten or more. The chain combines TRBV7-8 with TRBJ2-7; the D gene could be TRBD1 or TRBD2 (5 bases each). The CDR3 contains 14 residues. V dropped 5 bases and J dropped 3 bases, with 14 bases sitting between them. Germline assignment: CDR1 SGHVS and CDR2 FQNEAQ. CDR3 coding DNA: TGTGCCAGCAGCCTACCTGGGGGAAACTACGAGCAGTACTTC. This codes for CASSLPGGNYEQYF.

This clonotype was counted many times. V gene TRBV19 combines with J gene TRBJ2-3; perhaps TRBD1 as D (7 bases). The CDR3 totals 14 residues. The ends were cut back, 3 bases at V and 5 bases at J, with 12 bases in the middle. Germline lookup yields CDR1 LNHDA and CDR2 SQIVND (reference sequence). This CDR3 is CASSISQGGDTQYF. The CDR3 nucleotides read TGTGCCAGTAGTATCTCTCAGGGGGGAGATACGCAGTATTTT.

Only a few counts were recorded for this clonotype. A much larger clone differs by one base, so this may be a read error. This chain links TRBV12-3 or TRBV12-4 with TRBJ1-2; TRBD1 aligns across 7 bases. V lost 5 bases, J lost 7 bases, and 10 bases stayed unmatched. The CDR3 contains 14 residues. The CDR3 is CASSAARQGTGYTF. CDR3 DNA sequence: TGTGCCAGCAGTGCAGCCCGACAGGGCACTGGCTACACCTTC.

This clonotype is medium-sized. V is TRBV7-3 and J is TRBJ2-1; D might be TRBD2 (6 bases). This CDR3 comprises 15 residues. V was pared by 1 base and J by 0 bases, with 7 bases between. CDR1 is SGHTA and CDR2 is FQGTGA in the germline V gene. The chain's CDR3 is CASSLNGGSYNEQFF. CDR3 coding DNA: TGTGCCAGCAGCTTAAACGGGGGCTCCTACAATGAGCAGTTCTTC.

This clonotype was seen repeatedly, ten times or more. This chain links TRBV5-1 with TRBJ2-7; 7 positions match TRBD2. There are 14 residues in the CDR3. J was trimmed by 7 bases and V by 3 bases; bases with no gene match: 10. The germline V gene encodes CDR1 SGHRS and CDR2 YFSETQ. The CDR3 DNA sequence: TGCGCCAGCAGCTGGGAGGGCAGTAGGGGTGAGCAGTACTTC. Translation: CASSWEGSRGEQYF.

This clonotype came up a few times. J is TRBJ2-7 and V is TRBV29-1; TRBD1 is a possible D gene (5 bases). The V gene's germline CDR1 is SQVTM and CDR2 ANQGSEA. Trimming cost V 4 bases and J 3 bases, with 10 bases left between them. The CDR3 contains 12 residues. CDR3 region: CSVVVDIYEQYF. Written as DNA, the CDR3 is TGCAGCGTTGTAGTGGACATCTACGAGCAGTACTTC.

This clonotype was seen ten or more times. The chain recombines TRBV12-3 or TRBV12-4 with TRBJ1-2, with 12 bases lining up with TRBD1. V trimming: 7 bases; J trimming: 7 bases; junction bases outside the gene matches: 13. The CDR3 is made up of 16 amino acids. CDR3 nucleotide sequence: TGTGCCAGCACCCCTCCGGGACAGGGGGCACTAGGTGGCTACACCTTC. This sequence encodes CASTPPGQGALGGYTF.

Ten or more counts support this clonotype. The chain couples TRBV7-2 to TRBJ1-2; D gene unclear. From germline, CDR1 is SGHTA and CDR2 FQGNSA. The ends were cut back, 5 bases at V and 0 bases at J, with 13 bases in the middle. The CDR3 length is 15 residues. This CDR3 reads CASSLSTLANYGYTF. CDR3 DNA sequence: TGTGCCAGCAGCCTATCGACCCTAGCTAACTATGGCTACACCTTC.

This clonotype was counted many times. The chain combines TRBV5-1 with TRBJ2-5; D might be TRBD2 (5 bases). V lost 0 bases, J lost 5 bases, and 8 bases lay in between. CDR1 and CDR2 from the germline V gene are SGHRS and YFSETQ. The CDR3 has 13 residues. The DNA of the CDR3 is TGCGCCAGCAGCTTGGTAGCGTGGGAGACCCAGTACTTC. Amino acid sequence: CASSLVAWETQYF.

This clonotype has at least ten counts. The chain joins TRBV9 to TRBJ2-3, with 12 bases that match TRBD2. J lost 1 base, V lost 0 bases, and 6 bases had no gene match. This CDR3 spans 18 amino acids. Germline loops: CDR1 SGDLS, CDR2 YYNGEE. CDR3 amino acids: CASSVGLAGDLGTDTQYF. The CDR3 DNA sequence: TGTGCCAGCAGCGTAGGACTAGCGGGGGACTTAGGCACAGATACGCAGTATTTT. The whole variable domain, filled in from reference TRBV9 and TRBJ2-3, reads DSGVTQTPKHLITATGQRVTLRCSPRSGDLSVYWYQQSLDQGLQFLIQYYNGEERAKGNILERFSAQQFPDLHSELNLSSLELGDSALYFCASSVGLAGDLGTDTQYFGPGTRLTVL.

In this sample, this clonotype turned up many times. The chain joins TRBV27 to TRBJ1-6; TRBD1 is a possible D gene (6 bases). This CDR3 is 13 amino acids long. Trimming cost V 3 bases and J 15 bases, with 15 bases left between them. CDR1 is MNHEY and CDR2 is SMNVEV in the germline V gene (reference sequence). As DNA, the CDR3 is TGTGCCAGCAGTTTTGATTTACGGGGGCTCCTCCACTTT. Amino acids: CASSFDLRGLLHF.

This clonotype was picked up a small number of times. The chain uses TRBV28 and TRBJ2-7; 7 bases agree with TRBD2. Germline V CDR1 and CDR2: MDHEN, SYDVKM. The CDR3 has 14 residues. Germline trimming cut 3 bases from V and 3 bases from J; bases unmatched to any gene: 5. Written as DNA, the CDR3 is TGTGCCAGCAGTTTGTCCAGGGAGGGCTACGAGCAGTACTTC. Translation gives CASSLSREGYEQYF.

There are many counts of this clonotype. The chain uses TRBV18 and TRBJ1-1, with D possibly TRBD1 on 5 matching bases. The CDR3 is 15 amino acids. The V and J ends lost 3 bases and 3 bases respectively, with 14 bases between them. In germline, CDR1 is KGHSH, CDR2 LQKENI. CDR3 sequence (DNA): TGTGCCAGCTCACCGTCGGTCGGGGCATACACTGAAGCTTTCTTT. Translating it yields CASSPSVGAYTEAFF.

At least ten counts were recorded for this clonotype. V gene TRBV4-3 combines with J gene TRBJ2-1; the D gene could be TRBD1 or TRBD2 (5 bases each). Deletions cut 2 bases from V and 7 bases from J, with 12 bases between. This CDR3 region has 14 residues. Per germline, CDR1 LGHNA and CDR2 YSLEER. The chain's CDR3 is CASSQTGTLNEQFF. CDR3 DNA: TGCGCCAGCAGCCAAACTGGGACCCTGAATGAGCAGTTCTTC.

By its share, this clonotype is large. In nucleotides, the CDR3 is TGTGCCAGCAGCTTGCCAGGGGGGTGGGCCAACGTCCTGACTTTC. This sequence encodes CASSLPGGWANVLTF. V usage is TRBV5-4 and J usage is TRBJ2-6, with TRBD1 as a possible D gene (7 bases). The CDR3 loop spans 15 amino acids. Germline CDR1 SGHNT, CDR2 YYREEE (reference sequence). The ends were cut back, 1 base at V and 5 bases at J, with 10 bases in the middle.

In its sample, this clonotype was seen many times. The J gene is TRBJ1-2, the V gene TRBV5-6, with D possibly TRBD1 on 6 matching bases. CDR3 length equals 17 residues. V lost 2 bases, J lost 8 bases, and 25 bases lay in between. The germline V gene encodes CDR1 SGHDT and CDR2 YYEEEE. CDR3 coding DNA: TGTGCCAGCAGCTTACGGGGGCGTCCGTGGGCGGTTTACGGCTACACCTTC. Translating gives CASSLRGRPWAVYGYTF. The full variable domain, rest sourced from reference TRBV5-6 and TRBJ1-2, is DAGVTQSPTHLIKTRGQQVTLRCSPKSGHDTVSWYQQALGQGPQFIFQYYEEEERQRGNFPDRFSGHQFPNYSSELNVNALLLGDSALYLCASSLRGRPWAVYGYTFGSGTRLTVV.

This clonotype was seen at least ten times. The J gene is TRBJ2-2, the V gene TRBV27; TRBD1 is a possible D gene (6 bases). The length of the CDR3 is 15 residues. The ends were cut back, 3 bases at V and 0 bases at J, with 8 bases in the middle. The germline gives CDR1 MNHEY, CDR2 SMNVEV (reference sequence). The CDR3 DNA sequence: TGTGCCAGCAGTTTCCCAGGGGCGAACACCGGGGAGCTGTTTTTT. It translates to CASSFPGANTGELFF.

In its sample, this clonotype was seen many times. The rearrangement links TRBV6-2 or TRBV6-3 to TRBJ2-2; 10 nucleotides align to TRBD1. The germline CDR1 and CDR2 sequences are MNHEY and SVGEGT. This CDR3 contains 17 residues. V gave up 2 bases and J gave up 6 bases; unmatched junction bases: 9. CDR3 coding DNA: TGTGCCAGCAGTTACGACAGGGGGCACCCTGGTTCCGGGGAGCTGTTTTTT. Its protein product is CASSYDRGHPGSGELFF.

The genes are TRBV5-1 and TRBJ1-2; 8 nucleotides line up with TRBD1. The CDR3 is 14 residues long. V lost 6 bases, J lost 5 bases, and 9 bases stayed unmatched. The germline V gene has CDR1 SGHRS and CDR2 YFSETQ. CDR3 sequence: CASNERQGNYGYTF. CDR3 DNA: TGCGCCAGCAACGAAAGACAGGGGAATTATGGCTACACCTTC. Variable domain in full (rest from reference TRBV5-1 and TRBJ1-2): KAGVTQTPRYLIKTRGQQVTLSCSPISGHRSVSWYQQTPGQGLQFLFEYFSETQRNKGNFPGRFSGRQFSNSRSEMNVSTLELGDSALYLCASNERQGNYGYTFGSGTRLTVV.

By sample share, this clonotype is medium-sized (0.01 to 0.1%). V usage is TRBV6-2 or TRBV6-3 and J usage is TRBJ1-1; tentatively, D is TRBD1 (6 bases). V was pared by 6 bases and J by 5 bases, with 7 bases between. Germline V gives CDR1 MNHEY, CDR2 SVGEGT. The CDR3 totals 11 residues. CDR3 nucleotide sequence: TGTGCCAGCAGCCAGGGGACTGAAGCTTTCTTT. This sequence encodes CASSQGTEAFF.

This clonotype was picked up many times. The chain joins TRBV7-8 to TRBJ2-2; D perhaps matches TRBD2 (5 bases). Between the trimmed V and J ends, which lost 1 base and 0 bases, there was a span of 9 bases. The CDR3 is 16 residues long. In germline, CDR1 is SGHVS, CDR2 FQNEAQ. CDR3 in amino acids: CASSLDPGTNTGELFF. The CDR3 coding sequence is TGTGCCAGCAGCTTAGACCCGGGAACGAACACCGGGGAGCTGTTTTTT.

This clonotype was seen repeatedly, ten times or more. The rearrangement joins TRBV12-1 to TRBJ2-2; TRBD2, the D gene given by the table, was not confirmed from the DNA. TRBV12-1 counts as a pseudogene. This CDR3 has 16 amino acids. The CDR3 region has the DNA TGTGCCAGCAGACGTACTAGCGGCCCGAACACCGGGGAGCTGTTTTTT. This translates into CASRRTSGPNTGELFF.

The sample holds many counts of this clonotype. The chain employs TRBV20-1 and TRBJ2-3; TRBD2 matches at 8 bases. This CDR3 is built from 13 residues. In germline, CDR1 is DFQATT, CDR2 SNEGSKA (reference sequence). The V gene end was trimmed by 4 bases and the J gene end by 6 bases; junction bases not matched to a gene: 6. Written as DNA, the CDR3 is TGCAGTGCTACACCGGGACTAGGGGATACGCAGTATTTT. It codes for CSATPGLGDTQYF.

This clonotype was recorded at least ten times. This chain joins TRBV28 and TRBJ2-6; possibly TRBD1 or TRBD2 for D (5 bases each). The CDR3 covers 15 residues. The germline gives CDR1 MDHEN, CDR2 SYDVKM. The ends were cut back, 2 bases at V and 0 bases at J, with 5 bases in the middle. CDR3 region: CASSLGGSGANVLTF. The CDR3 nucleotides read TGTGCCAGCAGTTTAGGGGGCTCTGGGGCCAACGTCCTGACTTTC.

There are many counts of this clonotype. The chain has TRBV6-6 and TRBJ2-1, with D uncertain. Germline CDR1 MNHNY, CDR2 SVGAGI (reference sequence). This CDR3 region has 15 residues. V lost 6 bases and J lost 0, with 12 bases in between. The chain's CDR3 is CASSLRLISYNEQFF. DNA of the CDR3: TGTGCCAGCAGCCTCAGACTGATCTCCTACAATGAGCAGTTCTTC.